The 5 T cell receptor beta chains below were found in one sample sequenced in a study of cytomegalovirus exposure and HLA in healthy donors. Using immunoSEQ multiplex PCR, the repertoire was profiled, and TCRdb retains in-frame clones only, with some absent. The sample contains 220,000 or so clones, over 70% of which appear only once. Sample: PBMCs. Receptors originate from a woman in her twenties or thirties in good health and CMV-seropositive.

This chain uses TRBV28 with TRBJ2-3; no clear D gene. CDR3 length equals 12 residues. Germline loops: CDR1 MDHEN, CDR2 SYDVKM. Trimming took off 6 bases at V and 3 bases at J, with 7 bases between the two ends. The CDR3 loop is CASRAGTDTQYF. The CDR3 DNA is TGTGCCAGCAGAGCCGGGACAGATACGCAGTATTTT. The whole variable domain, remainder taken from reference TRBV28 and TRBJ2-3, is DVKVTQSSRYLVKRTGEKVFLECVQDMDHENMFWYRQDPGLGLRLIYFSYDVKMKEKGDIPEGYSVSREKKERFSLILESASTNQTSMYLCASRAGTDTQYFGPGTRLTVL.

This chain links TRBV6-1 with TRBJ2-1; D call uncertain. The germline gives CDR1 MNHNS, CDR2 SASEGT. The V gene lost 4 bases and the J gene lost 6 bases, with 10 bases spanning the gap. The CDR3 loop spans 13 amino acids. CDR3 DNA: TGTGCCAGCAGTGTATATCAGTTCAATGAGCAGTTCTTC. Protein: CASSVYQFNEQFF.

This chain's CDR3 is CASSSLQGAGETQYF. The CDR3 region has the DNA TGCGCCAGCAGCTCGTTACAGGGGGCTGGGGAGACCCAGTACTTC. This rearrangement joins TRBV5-1 to TRBJ2-5, with 9 bases fitting TRBD1. The trim removed 3 bases at V and 5 bases at J, leaving 8 bases unmatched. Germline CDR1 SGHRS, CDR2 YFSETQ. This CDR3 spans 15 amino acids.

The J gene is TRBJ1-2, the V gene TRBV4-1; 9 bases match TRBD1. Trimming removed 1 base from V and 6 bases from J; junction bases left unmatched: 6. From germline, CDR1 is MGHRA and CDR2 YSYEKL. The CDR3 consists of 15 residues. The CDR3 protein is CASSQGLGTGHGYTF. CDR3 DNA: TGCGCCAGCAGCCAAGGGTTAGGGACAGGGCATGGCTACACCTTC.

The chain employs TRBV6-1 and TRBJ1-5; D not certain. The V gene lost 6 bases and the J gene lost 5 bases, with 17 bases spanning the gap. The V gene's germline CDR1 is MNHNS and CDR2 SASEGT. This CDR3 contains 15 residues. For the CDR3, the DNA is TGTGCCAGCAGCACCGGGCTGCCCCCATATCAGCCCCAGCATTTT. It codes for CASSTGLPPYQPQHF.